Below, 24 T cell receptor beta chains from the same sample are listed, as sequenced in a study of cytomegalovirus exposure and HLA in healthy donors. The PCR made use of 60 Vbeta and 13 Jbeta primers. Clones were sequenced by immunoSEQ multiplex PCR, and TCRdb holds only the in-frame ones, with some missing. The sample lists 100,000 or so clones, 76% occurring once. Source material: PBMCs. The receptor set was obtained from a middle-aged woman in good health and CMV-seropositive.

Regarding this clone: This sample includes further DNA sequences coding for the same CDR3. The V gene is TRBV27, the J gene TRBJ1-6; 7 bases agree with TRBD1. This CDR3 region has 15 residues. Germline CDR1 reads MNHEY; CDR2 reads SMNVEV (reference sequence). Unmatched junction bases numbered 6, after V lost 8 bases and J lost 2 bases. The DNA for the CDR3 is TGTGCCAGCGGGTTGACAGGGACCTATAATTCACCCCTCCACTTT. Its translation is CASGLTGTYNSPLHF.

The J gene is TRBJ2-5, the V gene TRBV30; D possibly corresponds to TRBD1 (6 bases). Looked up from germline, CDR1 is GTSNPN and CDR2 is SVGIG (reference sequence). CDR3 size: 14 residues. V dropped 2 bases and J dropped 5 bases, with 15 bases sitting between them. The CDR3 DNA is TGTGCCTGGAGTTCTGGAACAGGGTACGAGACCCAGTACTTC. Translation: CAWSSGTGYETQYF. Looking up the rest from reference TRBV30 and TRBJ2-5 gives the full variable domain: SQTIHQWPATLVQPVGSPLSLECTVEGTSNPNLYWYRQAAGRGLQLLFYSVGIGQISSEVPQNLSASRPQDRQFILSSKKLLLSDSGFYLCAWSSGTGYETQYFGPGTRLLVL.

This clone was recorded a few times. This chain uses TRBV5-4 with TRBJ1-1; 12 bases align to TRBD1. The CDR3 contains 17 residues. Germline CDR1 and CDR2: SGHNT and YYREEE (reference sequence). Trimming removed 4 bases from V and 4 bases from J; junction bases left unmatched: 11. Here the CDR3 reads CASSLGQGAFSVTEAFF. In DNA, the CDR3 is TGTGCCAGCAGCCTGGGACAGGGGGCTTTTTCTGTCACTGAAGCTTTCTTT.

The rearrangement uses TRBV11-1 and TRBJ2-6, with a tentative D call TRBD1 (6 bases). The V gene's germline CDR1 is SGHAT and CDR2 FQDESV (reference sequence). Trimming took 5 bases from V and 0 from J, leaving 11 bases between them. CDR3 length: 16 residues. CDR3 protein: CASSRGQTSGANVLTF. CDR3 in DNA: TGTGCCAGCAGCCGGGGACAAACCTCTGGGGCCAACGTCCTGACTTTC. Using reference TRBV11-1 and TRBJ2-6 for the parts outside the CDR3, the full variable domain is EAEVAQSPRYKITEKSQAVAFWCDPISGHATLYWYRQILGQGPELLVQFQDESVVDDSQLPKDRFSAERLKGVDSTLKIQPAELGDSAMYLCASSRGQTSGANVLTFGAGSRLTVL.

The chain has TRBV29-1 and TRBJ2-3; no clear D. The CDR3 is 12 amino acids. Germline CDR1 is SQVTM and CDR2 is ANQGSEA. V lost 0 bases and J 2 bases, leaving 3 bases between the germline ends. The CDR3 sequence: CSVEDNTDTQYF. CDR3 coding DNA: TGCAGCGTTGAAGATAACACAGATACGCAGTATTTT.

The chain has TRBV7-9 and TRBJ2-3; 8 bases align to TRBD1. In germline, CDR1 is SEHNR, CDR2 FQNEAQ (reference sequence). There are 15 residues in the CDR3. V lost 3 bases and J lost 3; bases outside the gene matches: 5. The CDR3 region has the DNA TGTGCCAGCAGCTTTGGTCAGGGGGCTACAGATACGCAGTATTTT. It translates to CASSFGQGATDTQYF.

The chain carries TRBV7-3 and TRBJ2-7; weak D call: TRBD1 (5 bases). CDR1 SGHTA and CDR2 FQGTGA come from the germline V gene. V gave up 1 base and J gave up 1 base, with 11 bases separating them. The CDR3 runs 15 residues. The CDR3 sequence: CASSLKGLGSYEQYF. The DNA for the CDR3 is TGTGCCAGCAGCTTAAAGGGGTTAGGATCCTACGAGCAGTACTTC. The full variable domain, its missing parts supplied by reference TRBV7-3 and TRBJ2-7, is GAGVSQTPSNKVTEKGKYVELRCDPISGHTALYWYRQSLGQGPEFLIYFQGTGAADDSGLPNDRFFAVRPEGSVSTLKIQRTERGDSAVYLCASSLKGLGSYEQYFGPGTRLTVT.

This sequence joins TRBV27 and TRBJ1-6, with 8 bases identical to TRBD1. Germline CDR1 is MNHEY and CDR2 is SMNVEV (reference sequence). The length of the CDR3 is 15 residues. V lost 7 bases to trimming and J lost 9 bases; unmatched junction nucleotides: 11. The CDR3 here is CASNPQGGLRSPLHF. The DNA for the CDR3 is TGTGCCAGCAATCCACAGGGGGGACTCCGTTCACCCCTCCACTTT.

In this sample, this clone turned up a few times. The CDR3 sequence is CASSKGRKSANEKLFF. DNA for the CDR3: TGTGCCAGCAGCAAAGGTAGAAAAAGTGCGAATGAAAAACTGTTTTTT. This chain connects TRBV21-1 to TRBJ1-4. TRBV21-1 corresponds to a pseudogene. The CDR3 extends over 16 amino acids.

The chain is built from TRBV6-5 and TRBJ2-4; D is unclear. V was pared by 6 bases and J by 3 bases, with 9 bases between. Germline assignment: CDR1 MNHEY and CDR2 SVGAGI. CDR3 length: 13 amino acids. CDR3 in amino acids: CASRSSGKNIQYF. The DNA of the CDR3 is TGTGCCAGCAGGTCTAGTGGCAAAAACATTCAGTACTTC.

This sequence joins TRBV7-2 and TRBJ1-2; 7 bases match TRBD1. The CDR3 runs 15 residues. V lost 5 bases, J lost 4 bases, and 10 bases stayed unmatched. Germline CDR1 reads SGHTA; CDR2 reads FQGNSA. The CDR3 region has the DNA TGTGCCAGCAGCCCGAGGAAGGGGGCTGCCTATGGCTACACCTTC. Its translation: CASSPRKGAAYGYTF.

A few counts support this clone. V gene TRBV6-5 combines with J gene TRBJ1-2; 8 bases agree with TRBD1. V was clipped by 2 bases and J by 4 bases; unmatched bases: 6. The length of the CDR3 is 15 residues. Germline loops: CDR1 MNHEY, CDR2 SVGAGI. CDR3 coding DNA: TGTGCCAGCAGTTACACAGACAGGGGTACCTATGGCTACACCTTC. Its translation is CASSYTDRGTYGYTF.

A few counts support this clone. The chain joins TRBV7-9 to TRBJ2-7; D may be TRBD1 (5 bases). The V gene's germline CDR1 is SEHNR and CDR2 FQNEAQ (reference sequence). Trimming shortened V by 3 bases and J by 3 bases, and 12 bases separated the two germline ends. This CDR3 is 14 amino acids long. The CDR3 is CASSFTVQGYEQYF. The CDR3 region has the DNA TGTGCCAGCAGCTTCACGGTCCAGGGCTACGAGCAGTACTTC.

This sequence joins TRBV7-3 and TRBJ2-2, with a possible D match to TRBD1 (5 bases). Looked up from germline, CDR1 is SGHTA and CDR2 is FQGTGA. The germline V and J ends were trimmed by 0 bases and 1 base, with 12 bases remaining between them. This CDR3 has 17 amino acids. The CDR3 region has the DNA TGTGCCAGCAGCTTAACAGGGCAGGGCCTGAACACCGGGGAGCTGTTTTTT. It specifies CASSLTGQGLNTGELFF.

To note about this clone: The junction departs from the called germline gene at one end, perhaps through a read error. The J gene is TRBJ1-2, the V gene TRBV14; D remains ambiguous. Germline V gives CDR1 SGHDN, CDR2 FVKESK. CDR3 size: 12 residues. This chain's CDR3 is CASSQGFKRTYF. CDR3 in DNA: TGTGCCAGCAGCCAAGGGTTCAAGCGGACCTACTTC.

The CDR3 loop is CASSSIHQGEKLFF. The DNA of the CDR3 is TGTGCCAGCAGTTCTATACATCAGGGGGAAAAACTGTTTTTT. The rearrangement uses TRBV27 and TRBJ1-4; maybe TRBD1 (6 bases). The CDR3 is made up of 14 amino acids. Germline V gives CDR1 MNHEY, CDR2 SMNVEV (reference sequence). Trimming took 4 bases from V and 8 from J, leaving 14 bases between them.

The J gene is TRBJ1-4, the V gene TRBV28; D may be TRBD1 (5 bases). The length of the CDR3 is 13 residues. V was clipped by 8 bases and J by 8 bases, with 15 bases between them. Germline V gene lookup returns CDR1 MDHEN and CDR2 SYDVKM. CDR3 protein: CASWGGVGEKLFF. Written as DNA, the CDR3 is TGTGCCAGCTGGGGGGGGGTAGGGGAAAAACTGTTTTTT.

This clone has more than one count but fewer than ten. The chain links TRBV5-3 to TRBJ1-6, with D possibly TRBD1 on 6 matching bases. TRBV5-3 is noted as an ORF with a role that remains uncertain. V gave up 8 bases and J gave up 2 bases, with 20 bases separating them. CDR3 length equals 17 residues. The CDR3 protein is CASTRGGRSAYNSPLHF. The CDR3 DNA follows: TGTGCCAGCACCCGAGGGGGAAGGTCGGCCTATAATTCACCCCTCCACTTT.

This chain joins TRBV9 and TRBJ1-3; possibly TRBD1 for D (6 bases). The CDR3 covers 16 residues. The V gene's germline CDR1 is SGDLS and CDR2 YYNGEE. Deletions cut 0 bases from V and 4 bases from J, with 14 bases between. CDR3 loop: CASSVETGLWGNTIYF. CDR3 bases: TGTGCCAGCAGCGTAGAAACAGGGCTATGGGGAAACACCATATATTTT. The full variable domain, completed using reference TRBV9 and TRBJ1-3, is DSGVTQTPKHLITATGQRVTLRCSPRSGDLSVYWYQQSLDQGLQFLIQYYNGEERAKGNILERFSAQQFPDLHSELNLSSLELGDSALYFCASSVETGLWGNTIYFGEGSWLTVV.

V gene TRBV9 combines with J gene TRBJ2-5; D might be TRBD2 (5 bases). Trimming left V 3 bases short and J 3 bases short, with 15 bases between. The CDR3 loop spans 15 amino acids. Per the germline V gene, CDR1 is SGDLS and CDR2 is YYNGEE. CDR3 bases: TGTGCCAGCAGCGCTCGAGGGATAGGGAAAGAGACCCAGTACTTC. Translation: CASSARGIGKETQYF.

The chain joins TRBV19 to TRBJ2-2, with D possibly TRBD2 on 5 matching bases. The V end was cut by 7 bases, the J end by 2 bases, with 17 bases between. The germline V gene has CDR1 LNHDA and CDR2 SQIVND (reference sequence). The CDR3 runs 16 residues. In DNA, the CDR3 is TGTGCCAGTATCCCCGGGCGGGTACCTAACACCGGGGAGCTGTTTTTT. As protein: CASIPGRVPNTGELFF.

This chain links TRBV7-2 with TRBJ2-2; 7 bases align to TRBD1. The V gene's germline CDR1 is SGHTA and CDR2 FQGNSA. CDR3 size: 15 residues. The junction had 6 bases not matched to a gene; V was cut back by 3 bases and J by 5 bases. The CDR3 DNA reads TGTGCCAGCAGCTTCGAGGACAGGTGGACCGGGGAGCTGTTTTTT. Encoded protein: CASSFEDRWTGELFF.

The chain links TRBV7-9 to TRBJ1-1, with 8 bases identical to TRBD1. Germline V gene sequence: CDR1 SEHNR, CDR2 FQNEAQ (reference sequence). J was trimmed by 5 bases and V by 3 bases; bases with no gene match: 5. The CDR3 is 14 residues long. CDR3 region: CASSFHHRGTEAFF. The CDR3 nucleotides read TGTGCCAGCAGCTTCCACCACAGGGGGACTGAAGCTTTCTTT.

The rearrangement links TRBV7-4 to TRBJ1-3; 9 bases map to TRBD1. V was clipped by 8 bases and J by 6 bases; unmatched bases: 8. The germline CDR1 and CDR2 sequences are SGHVT and SQSDAQ. The CDR3 consists of 14 residues. CDR3 bases: TGTGCCAGCCCCCGGGACAGGGTCAAAAACACCATATATTTT. Its translation is CASPRDRVKNTIYF.